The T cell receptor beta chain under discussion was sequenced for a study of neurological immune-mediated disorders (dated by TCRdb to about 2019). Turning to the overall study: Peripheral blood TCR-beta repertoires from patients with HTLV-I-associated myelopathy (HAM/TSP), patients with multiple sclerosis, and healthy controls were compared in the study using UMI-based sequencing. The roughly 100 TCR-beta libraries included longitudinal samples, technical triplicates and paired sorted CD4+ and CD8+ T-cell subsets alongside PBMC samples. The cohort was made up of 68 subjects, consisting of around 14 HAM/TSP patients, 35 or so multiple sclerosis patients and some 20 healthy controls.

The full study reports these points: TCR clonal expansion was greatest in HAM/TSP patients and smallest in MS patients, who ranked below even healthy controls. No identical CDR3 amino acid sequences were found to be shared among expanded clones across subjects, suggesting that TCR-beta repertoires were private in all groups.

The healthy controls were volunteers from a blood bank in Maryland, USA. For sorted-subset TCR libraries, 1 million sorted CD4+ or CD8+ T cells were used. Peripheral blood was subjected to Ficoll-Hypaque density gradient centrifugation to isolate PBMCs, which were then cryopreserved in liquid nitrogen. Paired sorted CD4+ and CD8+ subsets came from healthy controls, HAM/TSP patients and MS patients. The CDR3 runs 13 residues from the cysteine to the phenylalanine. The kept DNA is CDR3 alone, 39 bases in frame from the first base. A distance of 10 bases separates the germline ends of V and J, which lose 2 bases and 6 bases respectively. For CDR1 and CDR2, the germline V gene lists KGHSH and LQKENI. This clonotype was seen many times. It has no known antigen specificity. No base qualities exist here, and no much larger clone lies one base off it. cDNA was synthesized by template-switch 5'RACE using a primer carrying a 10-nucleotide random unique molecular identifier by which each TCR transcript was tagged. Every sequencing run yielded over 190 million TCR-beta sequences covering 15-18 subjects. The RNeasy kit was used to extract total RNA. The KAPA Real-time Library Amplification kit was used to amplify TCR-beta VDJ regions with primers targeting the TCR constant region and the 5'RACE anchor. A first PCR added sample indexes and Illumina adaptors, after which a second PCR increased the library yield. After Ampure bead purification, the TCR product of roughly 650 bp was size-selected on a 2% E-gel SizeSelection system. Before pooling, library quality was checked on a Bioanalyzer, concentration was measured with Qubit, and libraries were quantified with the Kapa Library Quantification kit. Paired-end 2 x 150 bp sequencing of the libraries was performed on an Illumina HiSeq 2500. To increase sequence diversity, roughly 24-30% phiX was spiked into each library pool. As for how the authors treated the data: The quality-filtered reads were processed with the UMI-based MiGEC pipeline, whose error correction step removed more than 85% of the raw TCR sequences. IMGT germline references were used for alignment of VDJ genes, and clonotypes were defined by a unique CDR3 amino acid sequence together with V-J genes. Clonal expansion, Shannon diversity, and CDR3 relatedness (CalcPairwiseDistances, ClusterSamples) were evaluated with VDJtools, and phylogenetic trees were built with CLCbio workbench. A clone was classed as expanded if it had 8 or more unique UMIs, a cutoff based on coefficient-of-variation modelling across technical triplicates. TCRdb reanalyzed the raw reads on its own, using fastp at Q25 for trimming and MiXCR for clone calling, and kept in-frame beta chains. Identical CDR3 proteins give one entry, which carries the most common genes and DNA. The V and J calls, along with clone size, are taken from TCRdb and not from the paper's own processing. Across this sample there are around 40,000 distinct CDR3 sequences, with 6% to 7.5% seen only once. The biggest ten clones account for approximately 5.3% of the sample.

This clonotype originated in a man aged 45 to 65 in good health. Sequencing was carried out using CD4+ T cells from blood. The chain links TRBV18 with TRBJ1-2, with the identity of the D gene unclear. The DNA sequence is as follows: TGTGCCAGCTCACCAAGGCAGTCCGATGGCTACACCTTC. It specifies CASSPRQSDGYTF.